This T cell receptor beta chain was captured in a study of blood T cell repertoires in COVID-19. As for the study in general: Sites across the United States, Italy and Spain contributed samples from acute and convalescent COVID-19.

The method was immunoSEQ multiplex PCR; TCRdb's version includes in-frame clones alone and lacks a portion of them. The data hold roughly 140,000 clones, with around 87% observed a single time. V gave up 2 bases and J gave up 7 bases, with 12 bases separating them. The CDR3 is 13 residues long. Germline CDR1 is GTSNPN and CDR2 is SVGIG (reference sequence). The rearrangement links TRBV30 to TRBJ1-5; D gene unclear. The TCR was taken from a woman aged 40 to 50 with acute or convalescent COVID-19. Specimen: peripheral blood. This CDR3 reads CAWSPDRGQPQHF. The CDR3 nucleotides read TGTGCCTGGAGTCCAGACCGAGGACAGCCCCAGCATTTT.